The source of this TCR beta chain is a study of blood T cell repertoires in COVID-19. Study background: Samples taken during acute and convalescent COVID-19 were collected in the United States, Italy and Spain.

Method: immunoSEQ multiplex PCR; TCRdb's copy keeps in-frame clones and lacks some. The sample consists of around 92,000 clones, about 82% of them appearing once. The V gene's germline CDR1 is SGHDN and CDR2 FVKESK. Trimming cost V 4 bases and J 4 bases; bases outside gene matches: 11. The CDR3 is made up of 16 amino acids. The TCR originated in a woman aged 55-70 years in a cohort sampled during active or convalescent COVID-19. The chain links TRBV14 to TRBJ2-7; TRBD2 aligns across 9 bases. Sequencing input: peripheral blood. The CDR3 DNA reads as TGTGCCAGCAGCCCGGCTAGCGGGACTATTAGGTACGAGCAGTACTTC. This encodes CASSPASGTIRYEQYF.